This T cell receptor (beta chain) was observed in a study of shared T cell receptors in the human thymus. Repertoires were generated with immunoSEQ multiplex PCR, while TCRdb's copy carries only in-frame clones and drops some. Here the sample spans 640,000 or so clones, more than 70% being singletons. V gave up 4 bases and J gave up 3 bases; unmatched junction bases: 12. CDR3 length: 18 residues. In germline, CDR1 is MDHEN, CDR2 SYDVKM. These same records also appear under a second study, on human thymus T cells. From that study: Thymic samples were excised during corrective heart operations.

This TCR was recovered from a boy under two years old with a congenital heart defect. The chain recombines TRBV28 with TRBJ2-3, with 11 bases fitting TRBD2. Source material: thymocytes. The DNA of the CDR3 is TGTGCCAGCAGTTCCCGGGGCCATAGCGGGGGGGCAACAGATACGCAGTATTTT. Its protein is CASSSRGHSGGATDTQYF.